A selection of T cell receptor beta chains follows, all from one sample in a study of T cell responses to AZD1222 COVID-19 vaccine. Measured with immunoSEQ multiplex PCR; TCRdb has only the in-frame clones, and not every one. The sample includes about 100,000 clones, about 89% of them seen just once. Sequencing was performed on peripheral blood, taken on day 0 of AZD1222 vaccination. These receptors were collected from an adult in good health. Each CDR3 is given without its conserved first and last residue.

TRBV5-8 | 11 | ASSRTGNYGYT
TRBV7-9 | 13 | ASSSYRGLNTEAF
TRBV28 | 11 | ASSLVSNQPQH
TRBV29-1 | 17 | SVEGSAGDRASGANVLT
TRBV21-1 | 9 | ATYRRAGYT
TRBV19 | 12 | ASSTTGTGSEQY
TRBV7-9 | 15 | ASSSAGGGLYNYGYT
TRBV10-3 | 11 | AIETGGGEKLF
TRBV6-6 | 12 | ASSYEEFGDTQY
TRBV7-9 | 10 | AGGGIQETQY
TRBV6-4 | 12 | ASSKGIHSYEQY
TRBV19 | 14 | ASSMVGLAEYNEQF
TRBV10-3 | 13 | AISGGVQGAHTQY
TRBV19 | 14 | ASSRDRGYTGNTIY
TRBV3-1/TRBV3-2 | 15 | ASSQGLGLASYNEQF
TRBV28 | 16 | ASSSRIGRGLSNYGYT
TRBV28 | 13 | ASRGIRGGAETQY
TRBV6-5 | 13 | ASSSRGSAGETQY
TRBV27 | 13 | ASTTTTGTGGVAF
TRBV11-3 | 11 | ASSLDHGNEQF
TRBV11-3 | 16 | ASSLPVFIGQKDNEQF
TRBV5-1 | 14 | ASSSTGGAGANVLT
TRBV6-2/TRBV6-3 | 14 | ASSSVDRARDTEAF
TRBV18 | 11 | ASSPPGDYEQY
TRBV7-8 | 10 | ASSRTGLAKY
TRBV4-1 | 10 | ASSPGGSELY
TRBV3-1/TRBV3-2 | 13 | ASSRGWTGVDTIY
TRBV24-1 | 14 | ATSDIGQGAGDEQF
TRBV12-3/TRBV12-4 | 11 | ASSFRSDQPQH
TRBV15 | 13 | ATSRDLTRGNTIY
TRBV7-8 | 12 | ASRLAGAPDTQY
TRBV7-7 | 14 | ASSSTGGSNTGELF
TRBV3-1/TRBV3-2 | 10 | ASSPLGAPLH
TRBV7-6 | 17 | ASSPTSGLLIGYQETQY
TRBV7-3 | 12 | ASSLAQGSTEAF
TRBV7-3 | 11 | ASSLVWGETQY
TRBV7-8 | 13 | ASSFGSYSNQPQH
TRBV24-1 | 15 | ATSARTSGRGTGELF
TRBV5-8 | 12 | ASSLQGRSYEQY
TRBV10-1 | 14 | ASSESGRGERYEQY
TRBV18 | 14 | ASSPQVWNRASGYT
TRBV7-6 | 15 | ASSLGGGARRLDEQY
TRBV7-9 | 12 | ASSLGHSNQPQH
TRBV7-4 | 12 | ASNSQGVNSPLH
TRBV7-9 | 13 | ASSLTSAVLSEQF